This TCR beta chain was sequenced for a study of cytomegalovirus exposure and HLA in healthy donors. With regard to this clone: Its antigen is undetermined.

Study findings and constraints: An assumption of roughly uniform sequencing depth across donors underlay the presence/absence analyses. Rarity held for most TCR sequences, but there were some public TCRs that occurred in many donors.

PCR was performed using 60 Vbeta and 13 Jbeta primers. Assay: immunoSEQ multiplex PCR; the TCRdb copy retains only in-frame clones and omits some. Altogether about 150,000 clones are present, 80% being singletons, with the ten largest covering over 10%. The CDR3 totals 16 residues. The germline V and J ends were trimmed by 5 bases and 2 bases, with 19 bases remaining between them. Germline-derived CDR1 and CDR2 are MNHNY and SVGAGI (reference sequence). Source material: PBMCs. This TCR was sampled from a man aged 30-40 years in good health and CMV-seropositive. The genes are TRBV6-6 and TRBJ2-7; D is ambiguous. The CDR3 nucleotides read TGTGCCAGCAGTCCCCCTGACTCCTGGAGAGCCTACGAGCAGTACTTC. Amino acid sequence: CASSPPDSWRAYEQYF.